This T cell receptor beta chain comes out of a study of Ad26.COV2.S vaccination and SARS-CoV-2 variants. Study findings and constraints: Substantial post-vaccination breadth of spike-specific CD8+ and CD4+ T cell responses was reported. The analyses of TCR breadth and depth may have understated the size of total T cell responses. Vaccinated individuals (as opposed to placebo recipients) had higher spike-specific TCR breadth.

As to treatment: around 19 received Ad26.COV2.S at low or high dose, single or two shots; 5 received placebo; per-sample allocation not given. Sampling was done on day 63 after the first vaccine or placebo injection. The V gene's germline CDR1 is SGHNT and CDR2 YYREEE (reference sequence). This CDR3 is 13 amino acids long. The trim removed 4 bases at V and 5 bases at J, leaving 3 bases unmatched. This table comes from immunoSEQ multiplex PCR, and its TCRdb copy is limited to in-frame clones, with some not included. This table has hundreds of thousands of clones, more than 75% appearing once. Turning to this clone: The antigen remains undetermined.

The origin of this receptor is a person aged 18 to 59 who received the Ad26.COV2.S COVID-19 vaccine or a placebo. This material consisted of peripheral blood, taken in a trial of Ad26.COV2.S vaccine versus placebo. The chain combines TRBV5-4 with TRBJ1-5; TRBD1 aligns across 7 bases. The CDR3 DNA reads as TGTGCCAGCAGCCTCGACAGGGATCAGCCCCAGCATTTT. Residues: CASSLDRDQPQHF.